The present T cell receptor (beta chain) was sequenced within a study of early T cells in non-severe SARS-CoV-2 infection. The study, taken as a whole, reports: The VDJdb matching leaned toward anti-spike CD8 responses and overlooked private and CD4 specificities.

This clonotype was observed many times. Its antigen is not known. The CDR3 length is 11 residues. CDR1 is SEHNR, CDR2 FQNEAQ, per germline (reference sequence). V shed 5 bases, J shed 10 bases, and the junction held 5 bases outside the gene matches. Unique molecular identifiers were attached to individual cDNA molecules. TCRdb re-analysed the 5' RACE reads in MiXCR, keeping a single row per CDR3 protein. The sample holds approximately 27,000 distinct CDR3 sequences, over 4% seen once. Sample: whole blood. The sequence derives from an adult who was a healthcare worker with PCR-confirmed SARS-CoV-2 infection or an uninfected control (not recorded which). The chain uses TRBV7-9 and TRBJ2-7; 7 nucleotides line up with TRBD1. CDR3 in amino acids: CASSVTGVQYF. CDR3 bases: TGTGCCAGCAGCGTAACAGGGGTACAGTACTTC.